These 8 T cell receptor beta chains were sequenced from one sample in a study of blood T cell repertoires in COVID-19. TCRdb's table, derived via immunoSEQ multiplex PCR, lists solely in-frame clones and lacks some. Seen here are 75,000 to 95,000 clones, around two thirds observed once, and the top ten hold 3% to 4%. The sequenced material came from peripheral blood. These receptors were taken from a man between 65 and 79 years old with COVID-19, enrolled during active disease.

The chain couples TRBV4-3 to TRBJ2-3; 9 bases line up with TRBD2. Germline V gene lookup returns CDR1 LGHNA and CDR2 YSLEER. With V trimmed by 1 base and J by 8 bases, 19 bases remained unmatched. The CDR3 is 19 residues long. The DNA for the CDR3 is TGCGCCAGCAGCCAAGGTAGAAGAGGGGCGGGAGGGCCATTGGGTACGCAGTATTTT. It codes for CASSQGRRGAGGPLGTQYF.

The chain combines TRBV5-4 with TRBJ2-2; D uncertain. This CDR3 comprises 16 residues. CDR1 is SGHNT, CDR2 YYREEE, per germline (reference sequence). The V end was cut by 0 bases, the J end by 4 bases, with 13 bases between. DNA for the CDR3: TGTGCCAGCAGCTTGGGTCTGGCGACTGTCACCGGGGAGCTGTTTTTT. Translation: CASSLGLATVTGELFF. Variable domain in full (rest from reference TRBV5-4 and TRBJ2-2): ETGVTQSPTHLIKTRGQQVTLRCSSQSGHNTVSWYQQALGQGPQFIFQYYREEENGRGNFPPRFSGLQFPNYSSELNVNALELDDSALYLCASSLGLATVTGELFFGEGSRLTVL.

The chain joins TRBV5-5 to TRBJ2-3; D unresolved. The CDR3 length is 14 residues. The germline V and J ends were trimmed by 5 bases and 5 bases, with 15 bases remaining between them. CDR1 SGHKS and CDR2 YYEKEE come from the germline V gene (reference sequence). CDR3 DNA sequence: TGTGCCAGCAGTCAGGTCCTTCCAGGAGATACGCAGTATTTT. Its translation is CASSQVLPGDTQYF. Full variable domain (remainder filled in from reference TRBV5-5 and TRBJ2-3): DAGVTQSPTHLIKTRGQQVTLRCSPISGHKSVSWYQQVLGQGPQFIFQYYEKEERGRGNFPDRFSARQFPNYSSELNVNALLLGDSALYLCASSQVLPGDTQYFGPGTRLTVL.

This clone was observed once. This sequence joins TRBV7-2 and TRBJ2-5; TRBD2 matches 7 bases. The germline gives CDR1 SGHTA, CDR2 FQGNSA. The CDR3 is 15 residues long. Unmatched junction bases numbered 8, after V lost 5 bases and J lost 2 bases. CDR3 bases: TGTGCCAGCAGCCCCCAACGGGGAGGGCAAGAGACCCAGTACTTC. Translated, it gives CASSPQRGGQETQYF. Full variable domain (outside the CDR3, taken from reference TRBV7-2 and TRBJ2-5): GAGVSQSPSNKVTEKGKDVELRCDPISGHTALYWYRQSLGQGLEFLIYFQGNSAPDKSGLPSDRFSAERTGGSVSTLTIQRTQQEDSAVYLCASSPQRGGQETQYFGPGTRLLVL.

The gene calls are TRBV5-1 and TRBJ1-1; the match to TRBD1 covers 7 bases. Germline V gives CDR1 SGHRS, CDR2 YFSETQ. With 4 bases clipped from V and 6 bases from J, the junction kept 12 bases outside the gene matches. The CDR3 totals 15 residues. The CDR3 loop is CASSPTGAEGAEAFF. In DNA form, the CDR3 reads TGCGCCAGCAGCCCCACAGGGGCCGAGGGCGCTGAAGCTTTCTTT. The whole variable domain, filled in from reference TRBV5-1 and TRBJ1-1, reads KAGVTQTPRYLIKTRGQQVTLSCSPISGHRSVSWYQQTPGQGLQFLFEYFSETQRNKGNFPGRFSGRQFSNSRSEMNVSTLELGDSALYLCASSPTGAEGAEAFFGQGTRLTVV.

The chain links TRBV24-1 to TRBJ2-3; maybe TRBD2 (7 bases). The CDR3 totals 16 residues. CDR1 KGHDR and CDR2 SFDVKD come from the germline V gene. The ends were cut back, 0 bases at V and 1 base at J, with 10 bases in the middle. In DNA, the CDR3 is TGTGCCACCAGTGATTTGCGGGGGGCCGGCACAGATACGCAGTATTTT. This translates into CATSDLRGAGTDTQYF.

The chain joins TRBV11-1 to TRBJ1-1; 8 bases map to TRBD1. The germline CDR1 and CDR2 sequences are SGHAT and FQDESV (reference sequence). CDR3 length: 15 amino acids. V was clipped by 5 bases and J by 4 bases; unmatched bases: 9. CDR3 sequence reads: CASSPMGTGLTEAFF. CDR3 sequence (DNA): TGTGCCAGCAGCCCAATGGGGACAGGCCTCACTGAAGCTTTCTTT. Filled out from reference TRBV11-1 and TRBJ1-1, the complete variable domain reads EAEVAQSPRYKITEKSQAVAFWCDPISGHATLYWYRQILGQGPELLVQFQDESVVDDSQLPKDRFSAERLKGVDSTLKIQPAELGDSAMYLCASSPMGTGLTEAFFGQGTRLTVV.

This chain links TRBV6-6 with TRBJ1-6, with TRBD1 identical over 7 bases. Germline loops: CDR1 MNHNY, CDR2 SVGAGI (reference sequence). The CDR3 is 13 amino acids. Unmatched junction bases numbered 0, after V lost 6 bases and J lost 4 bases. The CDR3 DNA reads as TGTGCCAGCAGGGGACAGTATAATTCACCCCTCCACTTT. It translates to CASRGQYNSPLHF.